These T cell receptor beta chains were read from a single sample in a study of CD8+ T cells in alopecia areata. The repertoire was sequenced with immunoSEQ multiplex PCR; TCRdb's copy has only in-frame clones and lacks some. The table lists approximately 170,000 clones, less than 80% of them singletons. Sample: CD4+ T cells sorted from blood, taken at week 24, from a patient treated with tofacitinib. Every receptor here comes from a human donor with alopecia areata. The conserved cysteine and the conserved F or W are not part of the CDR3 here. The order of the fields is V gene, clone size, CDR3 protein. Some rows mark clone size as missing; the rest say once, few, many or name a class of expanded clone.

TRBV2	-	ASSDGLLNRVNTEAF
TRBV5-5	few	ASSFKGTQY
TRBV7-6	few	ASSYWTSGGADTQY
TRBV29-1	-	SVVGRVGLYEQY
TRBV5-4	-	ASSADTVSANTGELF
TRBV29-1	-	SVERDIPYEQY
TRBV29-1	-	SVVRKNTEAF
TRBV29-1	few	SVAPLTVGTEQY
TRBV9	-	ASSVGLAHGETQY
TRBV10-3	-	ASGQGNAGNTIY
TRBV7-9	few	ASSPRGRQLDTQY
TRBV29-1	-	SVVGQGTGYGYT
TRBV2	-	ASSRVIDQPQH
TRBV30	few	AWSVNRAYEQY
TRBV14	-	ASSQVPEGRSPLH
TRBV5-6	-	ASSFRATLGSPLH
TRBV29-1	-	SVAGEVGQY
TRBV23-1	-	ASSQKSRRFEAF
TRBV30	-	AWSPGPTNTEAF
TRBV20-1	-	SAAGSKTQY
TRBV30	-	AWRPRLAGKLYEQY
TRBV5-8	-	ASRVVSGETQY
TRBV7-2	-	ASSLEYRGNSPLH
TRBV4-1	-	ASSQDRGPTAEAF
TRBV25-1	-	ASDEIEGDQPQH
TRBV7-2	-	ASSVAGGTYNEQF
TRBV29-1	-	SVQGARGNTIY
TRBV4-2	few	ASSQETDEQF
TRBV29-1	-	SVDLGAYEQY
TRBV29-1	-	SVEVRGHKNIQY
TRBV30	-	ACTGSYEQY
TRBV14	-	ASSQVSTGAGELF